This entry concerns a single T cell receptor (beta chain). Its antigen is still unknown. Generated by immunoSEQ multiplex PCR, the TCRdb table keeps only in-frame clones and is missing some. The table includes 100,000 to 150,000 clones, about 90% detected once. This entry comes from a study of cytomegalovirus exposure and HLA in healthy donors. Looking at the study overall: It was reported in a later analysis that the 120 or so validation repertoires used the same platform as the approximately 600 first-cohort repertoires.

Study-level points and caveats: For most TCR sequences rarity was the rule, although some public TCRs occurred in many donors. As confirmed in vitro, a few CMV-associated chains were specific for CMV antigens.

Germline assignment: CDR1 LNHDA and CDR2 SQIVND (reference sequence). CDR3 length equals 14 residues. With 9 bases removed from V and 0 bases from J, the gap between germline ends came to 14 bases. What was sequenced was PBMCs. This sequence was found in a woman between 18 and 29 years old in good health and CMV-seronegative. This chain links TRBV19 with TRBJ1-2; possible D gene TRBD1, 5 bases. The CDR3 spells CASFREGANYGYTF. CDR3 coding DNA: TGTGCCAGCTTCAGGGAAGGGGCTAACTATGGCTACACCTTC.